Shown below are 17 T cell receptor beta chains from a single sample sequenced in a study of T cells in Graves' hyperthyroidism and ophthalmopathy. RNA transcripts yielded amplified TCR beta CDR3 regions. Primed by the HTBI set, a first-round RT-PCR was run on the TCR CDR3. TCRdb fed the multiplex PCR reads into MiXCR, producing one record per CDR3 protein. The sample consists of nearly 250,000 distinct CDR3 sequences, 16% of them appearing once. Material: blood. Receptors originate from a woman in her late teens or twenties with Graves' ophthalmopathy.

This rearrangement joins TRBV3-1 to TRBJ2-4; D is undetermined. Trimming left V 1 base short and J 7 bases short, with 5 bases between. The CDR3 spans 12 residues. Germline-derived CDR1 and CDR2 are LGHDT and YNNKEL (reference sequence). CDR3 loop: CASSQGANIQYF. In nucleotides, the CDR3 is TGTGCCAGCAGCCAAGGGGCCAACATTCAGTACTTC.

This clonotype came up many times. This chain uses TRBV6-6 with TRBJ2-1, with D possibly matching TRBD1 (5 bases). The germline V gene has CDR1 MNHNY and CDR2 SVGAGI (reference sequence). Trimming took 2 bases from V and 4 from J, leaving 12 bases between them. CDR3 length: 15 residues. CDR3 DNA sequence: TGTGCCAGCAGTTACCAGGGTGGAAATTACAATGAGCAGTTCTTC. It yields the protein CASSYQGGNYNEQFF.

The table lists this clonotype with many counts. The chain combines TRBV6-2 or TRBV6-3 with TRBJ2-3, with TRBD2 identical over 8 bases. The CDR3 has 18 amino acids. Losses at the gene ends were 6 bases for V and 2 bases for J; bases not matched to a gene: 16. Germline values: CDR1 MNHEY, CDR2 SVGEGT. CDR3: CASRRGVAGSVLTDTQYF. The CDR3 nucleotides are TGTGCCAGCAGACGGGGGGTAGCGGGGTCGGTACTCACAGATACGCAGTATTTT.

There are many counts of this clonotype. The chain joins TRBV2 to TRBJ1-1; 7 bases agree with TRBD1. The germline CDR1 and CDR2 sequences are SNHLY and FYNNEI. The CDR3 consists of 13 residues. The CDR3 sequence is CALRGFPNTEAFF. Written as DNA, the CDR3 is TGTGCACTCAGGGGGTTCCCGAACACTGAAGCTTTCTTT.

The J gene is TRBJ2-1, the V gene TRBV7-2, with D possibly matching TRBD2 (6 bases). The CDR3 has 14 residues. Trimming took off 10 bases at V and 1 base at J, with 14 bases between the two ends. Germline loops: CDR1 SGHTA, CDR2 FQGNSA. CDR3: CATRPGLSYNEQFF. In nucleotides, the CDR3 is TGTGCCACCCGACCGGGACTTTCCTACAATGAGCAGTTCTTC.

The chain uses TRBV24-1 and TRBJ2-7; 9 nucleotides agree with TRBD1. The J segment lost 0 bases and the V segment lost 7 bases, leaving 3 bases of the junction unmatched. Germline V gene lookup returns CDR1 KGHDR and CDR2 SFDVKD. The CDR3 extends over 14 amino acids. The CDR3 nucleotides read TGTGCCACCAGCCCGGGACAGGGCTCCTACGAGCAGTACTTC. It specifies CATSPGQGSYEQYF.

Of note for this clonotype: A much larger clone is a single base away; this may be a read error. This chain connects TRBV10-2 to TRBJ1-1; D is unresolved. CDR1 and CDR2 from the germline V gene are WSHSY and SAAADI. Deletions cut 2 bases from V and 10 bases from J, with 11 bases between. This CDR3 comprises 12 residues. The CDR3 loop reads CASSEPVQRAFF. The CDR3 DNA is TGCGCCAGCAGTGAGCCCGTTCAGAGAGCTTTCTTT.

This clonotype was counted ten times or more. This chain connects TRBV20-1 to TRBJ1-5; 10 positions agree with TRBD1. V lost 5 bases and J lost 4; bases outside the gene matches: 5. CDR1 and CDR2 from the germline V gene are DFQATT and SNEGSKA (reference sequence). The CDR3 is 14 amino acids. CDR3 in DNA: TGCAGTGCTCGAAGGACAGGGGGGAATCAGCCCCAGCATTTT. Residues: CSARRTGGNQPQHF.

This clonotype was found many times. This chain joins TRBV18 and TRBJ2-3; TRBD2 aligns across 13 bases. Trimming removed 4 bases from V and 6 bases from J; junction bases left unmatched: 7. This CDR3 is 16 amino acids long. Germline CDR1 and CDR2: KGHSH and LQKENI. DNA for the CDR3: TGTGCCAGCTCACGCGGGACTAGCGGGACCTCGGATACGCAGTATTTT. This codes for CASSRGTSGTSDTQYF.

This clonotype came up many times. This chain connects TRBV7-8 to TRBJ1-5; 7 bases fit TRBD1. The CDR3 is 16 residues long. Unmatched junction bases numbered 11, after V lost 2 bases and J lost 7 bases. The germline CDR1 and CDR2 sequences are SGHVS and FQNEAQ. CDR3: CASSLLKQGNLQPQHF. In nucleotides, the CDR3 is TGTGCCAGCAGCTTATTGAAACAGGGGAATCTGCAGCCCCAGCATTTT.

This clonotype was counted at least ten times. This chain connects TRBV28 to TRBJ2-1, with a tentative D call TRBD1 (6 bases). Germline CDR1 MDHEN, CDR2 SYDVKM. Trimming cost V 4 bases and J 2 bases, with 9 bases left between them. The CDR3 sequence is 14 residues long. Here the CDR3 reads CASSSGATYNEQFF. The CDR3 coding sequence is TGTGCCAGCAGTTCAGGGGCCACCTACAATGAGCAGTTCTTC.

This clonotype has a count of ten or more. The rearrangement uses TRBV3-1 and TRBJ2-7; tentatively, D is TRBD1 (5 bases). V was shortened by 1 base and J by 6 bases, with 10 bases between the two germline ends. From germline, CDR1 is LGHDT and CDR2 YNNKEL (reference sequence). The CDR3 is 13 residues long. CDR3 in DNA: TGTGCCAGCAGCCAAGTTTCAGGGATCGAGCAGTACTTC. Translating gives CASSQVSGIEQYF.

This clonotype was counted at least ten times. The rearrangement uses TRBV5-4 and TRBJ1-1, with D possibly being TRBD1 (6 bases). Between the trimmed V and J ends, which lost 1 base and 1 base, there was a span of 8 bases. Germline V CDR1 and CDR2: SGHNT, YYREEE (reference sequence). This CDR3 spans 14 amino acids. In DNA, the CDR3 is TGTGCCAGCAGCTTGCGGGACAAGAACACTGAAGCTTTCTTT. It translates to CASSLRDKNTEAFF. Variable domain in full (rest from reference TRBV5-4 and TRBJ1-1): ETGVTQSPTHLIKTRGQQVTLRCSSQSGHNTVSWYQQALGQGPQFIFQYYREEENGRGNFPPRFSGLQFPNYSSELNVNALELDDSALYLCASSLRDKNTEAFFGQGTRLTVV.

The table lists this clonotype with many counts. The genes are TRBV6-1 and TRBJ1-2; a possible D gene is TRBD1 (5 bases). V lost 10 bases and J lost 8, with 20 bases in between. Germline CDR1 is MNHNS and CDR2 is SASEGT. The CDR3 runs 13 residues. CDR3 sequence: CATMVGGSYGYTF. As DNA, the CDR3 is TGTGCCACTATGGTGGGGGGATCCTACGGCTACACCTTC.

At least ten counts were recorded for this clonotype. The genes are TRBV20-1 and TRBJ1-1, with D possibly TRBD1 on 5 matching bases. Germline lookup yields CDR1 DFQATT and CDR2 SNEGSKA (reference sequence). Trimming stripped 0 bases from V and 0 bases from J, with 11 bases between. The CDR3 totals 15 residues. The CDR3 sequence is CSARDARGVNTEAFF. The CDR3 bases are TGCAGTGCTAGAGACGCCCGGGGGGTGAACACTGAAGCTTTCTTT.

This clonotype appeared many times. The chain couples TRBV12-3 or TRBV12-4 to TRBJ2-1, with a tentative D call TRBD2 (5 bases). Trimming took off 3 bases at V and 11 bases at J, with 8 bases between the two ends. This CDR3 contains 11 residues. CDR3 sequence: CASSFGEKQFF. The CDR3, as DNA: TGTGCCAGCAGTTTCGGGGAAAAGCAGTTCTTC.

This clonotype was counted many times. The CDR3 nucleotides read TGTGCCAGCAGCTTGTCTAATGAGCAGTTCTTC. Translation: CASSLSNEQFF. The chain carries TRBV5-5 and TRBJ2-1; the D is unclear. V lost 1 base and J 7 bases, leaving 3 bases between the germline ends. The CDR3 covers 11 residues. Germline V gene data show CDR1 as SGHKS and CDR2 as YYEKEE (reference sequence).